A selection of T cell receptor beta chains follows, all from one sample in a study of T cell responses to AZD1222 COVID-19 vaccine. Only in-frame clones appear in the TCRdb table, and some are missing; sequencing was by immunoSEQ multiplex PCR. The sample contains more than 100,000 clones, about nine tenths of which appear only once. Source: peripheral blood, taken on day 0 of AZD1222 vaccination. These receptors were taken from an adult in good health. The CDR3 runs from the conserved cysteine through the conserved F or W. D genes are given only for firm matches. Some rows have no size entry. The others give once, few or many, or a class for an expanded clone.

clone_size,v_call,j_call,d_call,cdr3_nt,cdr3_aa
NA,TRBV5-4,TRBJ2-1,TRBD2,TGTGCCAGCATCCCCGGGGGGGAATCCTACAATGAGCAGTTCTTC,CASIPGGESYNEQFF
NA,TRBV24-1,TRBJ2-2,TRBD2,TGTGCCACCAGTGAAGCGGGACTAGCGGGGACCGGGGAGCTGTTTTTT,CATSEAGLAGTGELFF
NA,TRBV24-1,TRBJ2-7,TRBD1,TGTGCCACCAGTGATCGACAGGGCTTGAAACCCTACGAGCAGTACTTC,CATSDRQGLKPYEQYF
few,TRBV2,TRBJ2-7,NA,TGTGCCAGCAGGGGGTCCTCCTACGAGCAGTACTTC,CASRGSSYEQYF
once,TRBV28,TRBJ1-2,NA,TGTGCCAGCAGCTGGGTCAACTATGGCTACACCTTC,CASSWVNYGYTF
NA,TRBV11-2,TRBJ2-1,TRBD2,TGTGCCAGCAGCCCGCGACGACCGGGACTATTTGCAGAGCAGTTCTTC,CASSPRRPGLFAEQFF
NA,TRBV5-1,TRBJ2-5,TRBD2,TGCGCCAGCAGCAAATCGACTAGCGGGGGTAGAGAGACCCAGTACTTC,CASSKSTSGGRETQYF
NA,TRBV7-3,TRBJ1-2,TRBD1,TGTGCCAGCAGCGCGGGACAGGGAGTTGATGGCTACACCTTC,CASSAGQGVDGYTF
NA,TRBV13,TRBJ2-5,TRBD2,TGTGCCAGCAGCCCCGCTCAAGGGAGGGGAGAGACCCAGTACTTC,CASSPAQGRGETQYF
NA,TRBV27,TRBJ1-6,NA,TGTGCCAGCAGTTTCGGTAGGGTACAGTCACCCCTCCACTTT,CASSFGRVQSPLHF
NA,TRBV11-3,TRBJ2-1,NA,TGTGCCAGCAGCTTAGAATCAGTTGCGGGAAATGAGCAGTTCTTC,CASSLESVAGNEQFF
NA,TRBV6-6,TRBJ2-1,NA,TGTGCCAGCAGACGCCGGGACGACTACAATGAGCAGTTCTTC,CASRRRDDYNEQFF
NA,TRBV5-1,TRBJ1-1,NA,TGCGCCAGCAGCTTTGTAACCACTAGCACTGAAGCTTTCTTT,CASSFVTTSTEAFF
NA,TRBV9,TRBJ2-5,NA,TGTGCCAGCAGCGTAGATGGTCGGGCAGGCCAAGAGACCCAGTACTTC,CASSVDGRAGQETQYF
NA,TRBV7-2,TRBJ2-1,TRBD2,TGTGCCAGCAGCGTTAGCGGGAGGGCCGACAATGAGCAGTTCTTC,CASSVSGRADNEQFF
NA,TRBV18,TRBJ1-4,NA,TGTGCCAGCTCACCACCCCCCAGGTCCCCCTCGGCTAATGAAAAACTGTTTTTT,CASSPPPRSPSANEKLFF
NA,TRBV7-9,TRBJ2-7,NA,TGTGCCAGCAGCTTAAACGCCGGGATACACGAGCAGTACTTC,CASSLNAGIHEQYF
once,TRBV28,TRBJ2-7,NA,TGTGCCAGCAGTTTAACACAGGCCTACGAGCAGTACTTC,CASSLTQAYEQYF
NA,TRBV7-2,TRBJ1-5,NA,TGTGCCAGCAGCTTGGGGGTCAATCAGCCCCAGCATTTT,CASSLGVNQPQHF
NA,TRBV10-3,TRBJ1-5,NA,TGTGCCATCAGTACTACAGGAGGTAATCAGCCCCAGCATTTT,CAISTTGGNQPQHF
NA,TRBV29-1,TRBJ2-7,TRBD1,TGCAGCGCCGTGGGACAGGGGCGCTCCGTAAGCGGGGAGCAGTACTTC,CSAVGQGRSVSGEQYF
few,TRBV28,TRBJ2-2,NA,TGTGCCAGCAGTTTTCCCAGGGTGTCCGGGGAGCTGTTTTTT,CASSFPRVSGELFF
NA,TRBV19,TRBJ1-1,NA,TGTGCCAGTAGTTTAATTTTACAAATGGGTGGTGAAGCTTTCTTT,CASSLILQMGGEAFF
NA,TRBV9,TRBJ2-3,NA,TGTGCCAGCAGCGTAGGTGCGAGGGGGGCTAGCACAGATACGCAGTATTTT,CASSVGARGASTDTQYF
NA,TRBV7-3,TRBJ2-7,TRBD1,TGTGCCAGCAGCAAAGGACAGGCTCCTACTAGGGAGCAGTACTTC,CASSKGQAPTREQYF
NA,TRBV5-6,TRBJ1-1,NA,TGTGCCAGCAGCTCCTGGGGGCAGGGCAACACTGAAGCTTTCTTT,CASSSWGQGNTEAFF
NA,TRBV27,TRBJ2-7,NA,TGTGCCAGCAGACCTCGATCCTCCTACGAGCAGTACTTC,CASRPRSSYEQYF
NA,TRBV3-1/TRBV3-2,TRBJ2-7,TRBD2,TGTGCCAGCAGCCAAACGAGCGGGAGGGTTTCCTACGAGCAGTACTTC,CASSQTSGRVSYEQYF
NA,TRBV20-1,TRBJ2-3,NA,TGCAGTGCTAGCCGTATCGATACGCAGTATTTT,CSASRIDTQYF
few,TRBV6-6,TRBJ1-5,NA,TGTGCCAGCAGTCGGCCTTCGGGGGCGGGACAGCCCCAGCATTTT,CASSRPSGAGQPQHF
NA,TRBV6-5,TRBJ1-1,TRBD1,TGTGCCAGCAGTTCTGACGGACAGGGGGAGAATGAAGCTTTCTTT,CASSSDGQGENEAFF
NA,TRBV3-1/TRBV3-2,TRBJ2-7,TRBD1,TGTGCCAGCAGCCTCGGACAGGGTAACGAGCAGTACTTC,CASSLGQGNEQYF
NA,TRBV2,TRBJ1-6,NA,TGTGCCAGCAGTGAACTAGGACTGGTGGGGTCACCCCTCCACTTT,CASSELGLVGSPLHF
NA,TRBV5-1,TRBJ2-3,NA,TGCGCCAGCGTTCTACAGGACCCGAGCACAGATACGCAGTATTTT,CASVLQDPSTDTQYF
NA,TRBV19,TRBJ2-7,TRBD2,TGTGCCAGTAGTACGATCGTGATTGGACTAGCGGGGTCCTACGAGCAGTACTTC,CASSTIVIGLAGSYEQYF
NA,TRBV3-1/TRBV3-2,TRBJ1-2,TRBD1,TGTGCCAGCAGCCCTCTACAACCAACCAGGGGGCGAAGGGAGAAAGATGGCTACACCTTC,CASSPLQPTRGRREKDGYTF